The 7 T cell receptor beta chains below all came from one sample that was sequenced in a study of identical twins. TCRdb re-called the 5' RACE reads with MiXCR, one entry per CDR3 protein. The table lists 540,000 or so distinct CDR3 sequences, 20% to 25% of them singletons. The sample also formed part of further work on yellow fever vaccine responses in identical twins.

The sample was CD4+ T cells sorted from blood. These receptors all stem from a woman younger than 35 in good health.

The V gene is TRBV11-3, the J gene TRBJ2-1; TRBD1 matches 10 bases. The CDR3 runs 16 residues. V gave up 5 bases and J gave up 7 bases; unmatched junction bases: 11. From germline, CDR1 is SGHNT and CDR2 YENEEA. The CDR3 sequence: CASSPPPGQGSNEQFF. The DNA for the CDR3 is TGTGCCAGCAGCCCCCCCCCGGGACAGGGGTCTAATGAGCAGTTCTTC.

The V call is TRBV7-2, the J call TRBJ2-1, with a weak D call TRBD2 (6 bases). The length of the CDR3 is 15 residues. V lost 6 bases and J 6 bases, leaving 18 bases between the germline ends. Germline V lookup: CDR1 SGHTA, CDR2 FQGNSA. The CDR3 region is CASRKPGLLPNEQFF. CDR3 sequence (DNA): TGTGCCAGCAGAAAACCGGGACTTCTCCCCAATGAGCAGTTCTTC. The whole variable domain, filled in from reference TRBV7-2 and TRBJ2-1, reads GAGVSQSPSNKVTEKGKDVELRCDPISGHTALYWYRQSLGQGLEFLIYFQGNSAPDKSGLPSDRFSAERTGGSVSTLTIQRTQQEDSAVYLCASRKPGLLPNEQFFGPGTRLTVL.

The chain uses TRBV2 and TRBJ2-5, with a possible D match to TRBD1 (5 bases). This CDR3 has 16 amino acids. Trimming shortened V by 0 bases and J by 1 base, and 12 bases separated the two germline ends. In germline, CDR1 is SNHLY, CDR2 FYNNEI. CDR3 residues: CASSEALLGPQETQYF. As DNA, the CDR3 is TGTGCCAGCAGTGAAGCGCTTCTGGGGCCCCAAGAGACCCAGTACTTC. The variable domain in full, completed from reference TRBV2 and TRBJ2-5, reads EPEVTQTPSHQVTQMGQEVILRCVPISNHLYFYWYRQILGQKVEFLVSFYNNEISEKSEIFDDQFSVERPDGSNFTLKIRSTKLEDSAMYFCASSEALLGPQETQYFGPGTRLLVL.

This clonotype was counted a few times. The chain links TRBV18 to TRBJ2-3, with D possibly being TRBD1 (6 bases). There are 15 residues in the CDR3. Between the trimmed V and J ends, which lost 3 bases and 2 bases, there was a span of 12 bases. From germline, CDR1 is KGHSH and CDR2 LQKENI. The CDR3: CASSPGQPDTDTQYF. The CDR3 DNA sequence: TGTGCCAGCTCACCCGGACAGCCGGACACAGATACGCAGTATTTT. The variable domain in full, with the rest retrieved from reference TRBV18 and TRBJ2-3, is NAGVMQNPRHLVRRRGQEARLRCSPMKGHSHVYWYRQLPEEGLKFMVYLQKENIIDESGMPKERFSAEFPKEGPSILRIQQVVRGDSAAYFCASSPGQPDTDTQYFGPGTRLTVL.

This clonotype came up once. V usage is TRBV12-3 or TRBV12-4 and J usage is TRBJ2-3; perhaps TRBD1 as D (5 bases). CDR3 size: 16 residues. V was trimmed by 3 bases and J by 0 bases, leaving 13 bases between them. CDR3 in amino acids: CASSFGAIPSTDTQYF. The CDR3 nucleotides are TGTGCCAGCAGTTTTGGGGCGATCCCTAGCACAGATACGCAGTATTTT.

This clonotype has a handful of counts. The gene calls are TRBV12-3 or TRBV12-4 and TRBJ2-3; D assignment may be TRBD1 or TRBD2 (6 bases each). V was shortened by 5 bases and J by 2 bases, with 14 bases between the two germline ends. The CDR3 sequence is 15 residues long. CDR3 nucleotide sequence: TGTGCCAGCAGTCTAGGACCGGGGGCCACAGATACGCAGTATTTT. It translates to CASSLGPGATDTQYF.

V gene TRBV18 combines with J gene TRBJ2-5; D is perhaps TRBD1 (6 bases). V dropped 3 bases and J dropped 3 bases, with 14 bases sitting between them. CDR1 is KGHSH, CDR2 LQKENI, per germline. CDR3 length: 15 residues. CDR3: CASSPSRTAEETQYF. The CDR3 bases are TGTGCCAGCTCACCCTCTCGGACAGCTGAAGAGACCCAGTACTTC.